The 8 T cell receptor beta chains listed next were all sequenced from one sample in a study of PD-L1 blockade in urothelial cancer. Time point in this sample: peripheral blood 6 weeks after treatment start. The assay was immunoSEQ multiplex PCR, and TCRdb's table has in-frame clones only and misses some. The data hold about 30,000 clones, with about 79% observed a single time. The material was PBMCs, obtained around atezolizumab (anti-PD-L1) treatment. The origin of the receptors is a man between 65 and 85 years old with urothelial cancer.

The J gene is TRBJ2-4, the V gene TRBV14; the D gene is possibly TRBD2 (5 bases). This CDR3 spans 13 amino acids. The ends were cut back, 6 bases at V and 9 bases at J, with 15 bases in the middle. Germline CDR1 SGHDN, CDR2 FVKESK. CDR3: CASSPSGRGIQYF. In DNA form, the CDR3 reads TGTGCCAGCAGTCCCTCGGGAAGAGGCATTCAGTACTTC.

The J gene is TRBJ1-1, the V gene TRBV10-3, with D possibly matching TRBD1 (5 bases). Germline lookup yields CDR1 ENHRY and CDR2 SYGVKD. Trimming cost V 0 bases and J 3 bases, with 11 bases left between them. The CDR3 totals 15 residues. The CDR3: CAISESIGGYTEAFF. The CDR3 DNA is TGTGCCATCAGTGAGTCAATCGGGGGTTACACTGAAGCTTTCTTT.

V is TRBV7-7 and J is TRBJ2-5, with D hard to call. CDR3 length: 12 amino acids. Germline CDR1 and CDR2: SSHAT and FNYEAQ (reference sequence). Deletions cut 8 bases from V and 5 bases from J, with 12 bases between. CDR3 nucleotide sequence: TGTGCCAGCTCCAGCGTCGGGGAGACCCAGTACTTC. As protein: CASSSVGETQYF.

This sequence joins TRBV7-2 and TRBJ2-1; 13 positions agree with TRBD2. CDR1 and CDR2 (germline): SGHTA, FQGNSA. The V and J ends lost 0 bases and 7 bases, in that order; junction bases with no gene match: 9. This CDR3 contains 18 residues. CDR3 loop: CASSLALPGLAGQNEQFF. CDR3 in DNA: TGTGCCAGCAGCTTAGCCTTACCGGGACTAGCGGGACAGAATGAGCAGTTCTTC.

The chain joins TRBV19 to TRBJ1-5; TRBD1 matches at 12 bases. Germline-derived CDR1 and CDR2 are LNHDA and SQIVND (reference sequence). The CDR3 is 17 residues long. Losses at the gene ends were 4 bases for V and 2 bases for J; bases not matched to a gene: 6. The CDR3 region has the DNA TGTGCCAGTAGTACAAAAGGGACAGGGGGCCGCAATCAGCCCCAGCATTTT. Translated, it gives CASSTKGTGGRNQPQHF.

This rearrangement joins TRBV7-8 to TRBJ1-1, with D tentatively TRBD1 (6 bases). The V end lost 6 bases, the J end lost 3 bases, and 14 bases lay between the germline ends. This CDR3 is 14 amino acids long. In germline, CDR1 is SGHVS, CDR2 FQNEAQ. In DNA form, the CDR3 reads TGTGCCAGCAGGAGGGGGAGGGAAGACACTGAAGCTTTCTTT. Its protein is CASRRGREDTEAFF. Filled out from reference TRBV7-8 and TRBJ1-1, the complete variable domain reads GAGVSQSPRYKVAKRGQDVALRCDPISGHVSLFWYQQALGQGPEFLTYFQNEAQLDKSGLPSDRFFAERPEGSVSTLKIQRTQQEDSAVYLCASRRGREDTEAFFGQGTRLTVV.

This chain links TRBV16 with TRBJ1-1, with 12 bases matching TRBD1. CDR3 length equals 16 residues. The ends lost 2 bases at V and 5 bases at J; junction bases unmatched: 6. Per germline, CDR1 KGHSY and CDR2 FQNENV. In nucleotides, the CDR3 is TGTGCCAGCAGCCAAGCTAAGGGACAGGGGGCAACTGAAGCTTTCTTT. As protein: CASSQAKGQGATEAFF.

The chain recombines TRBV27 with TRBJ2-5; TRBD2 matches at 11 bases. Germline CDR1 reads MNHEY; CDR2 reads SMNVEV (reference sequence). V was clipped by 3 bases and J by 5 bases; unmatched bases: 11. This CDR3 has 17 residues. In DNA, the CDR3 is TGTGCCAGCAGTTTGAGGACGGCACTAGCGGGAGTGGAGACCCAGTACTTC. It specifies CASSLRTALAGVETQYF.